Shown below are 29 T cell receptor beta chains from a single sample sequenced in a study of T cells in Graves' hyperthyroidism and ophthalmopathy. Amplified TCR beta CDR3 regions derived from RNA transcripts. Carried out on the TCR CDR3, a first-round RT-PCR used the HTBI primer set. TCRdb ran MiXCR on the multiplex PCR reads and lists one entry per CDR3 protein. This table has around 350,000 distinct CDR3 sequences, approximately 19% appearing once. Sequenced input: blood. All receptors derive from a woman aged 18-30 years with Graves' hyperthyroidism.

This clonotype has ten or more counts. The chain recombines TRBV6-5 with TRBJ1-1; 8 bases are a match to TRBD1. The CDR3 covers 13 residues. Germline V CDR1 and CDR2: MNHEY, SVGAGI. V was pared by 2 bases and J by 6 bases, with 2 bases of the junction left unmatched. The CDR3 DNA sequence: TGTGCCAGCAGTTACGGACAGGGCTCTGAAGCTTTCTTT. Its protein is CASSYGQGSEAFF.

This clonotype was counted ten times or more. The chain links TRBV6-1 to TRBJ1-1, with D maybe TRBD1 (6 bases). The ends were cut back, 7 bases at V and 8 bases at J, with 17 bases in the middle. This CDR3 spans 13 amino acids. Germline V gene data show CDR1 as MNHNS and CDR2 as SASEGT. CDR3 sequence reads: CASTPGRGREAFF. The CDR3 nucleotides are TGTGCCAGCACTCCTGGTCGGGGGCGCGAAGCTTTCTTT.

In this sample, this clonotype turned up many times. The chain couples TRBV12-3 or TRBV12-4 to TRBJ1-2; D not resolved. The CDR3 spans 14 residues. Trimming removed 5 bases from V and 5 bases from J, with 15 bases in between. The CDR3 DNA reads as TGTGCCAGCAGTACGATCCGTTTTATTTATGGCTACACCTTC. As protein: CASSTIRFIYGYTF.

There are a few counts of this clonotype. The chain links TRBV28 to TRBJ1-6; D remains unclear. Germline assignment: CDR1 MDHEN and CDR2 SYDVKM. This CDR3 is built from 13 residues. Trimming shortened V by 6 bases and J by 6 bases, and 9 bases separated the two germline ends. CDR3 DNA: TGTGCCAGCAGACCTGAGGCTAATTCACCCCTCCACTTT. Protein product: CASRPEANSPLHF.

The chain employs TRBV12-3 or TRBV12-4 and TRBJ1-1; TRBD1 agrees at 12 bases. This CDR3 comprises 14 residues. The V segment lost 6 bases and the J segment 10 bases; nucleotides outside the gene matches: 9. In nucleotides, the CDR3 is TGTGCCAGCAGGTTTACCGGGACAGGGGGCGCAGCTTTCTTT. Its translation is CASRFTGTGGAAFF.

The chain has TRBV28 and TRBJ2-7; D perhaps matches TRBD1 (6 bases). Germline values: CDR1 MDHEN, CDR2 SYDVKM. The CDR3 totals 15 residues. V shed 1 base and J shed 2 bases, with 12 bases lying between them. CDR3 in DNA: TGTGCCAGCAGTTTATATGATGGGACACCCTACGAGCAGTACTTC. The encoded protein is CASSLYDGTPYEQYF. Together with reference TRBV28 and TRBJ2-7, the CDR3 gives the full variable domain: DVKVTQSSRYLVKRTGEKVFLECVQDMDHENMFWYRQDPGLGLRLIYFSYDVKMKEKGDIPEGYSVSREKKERFSLILESASTNQTSMYLCASSLYDGTPYEQYFGPGTRLTVT.

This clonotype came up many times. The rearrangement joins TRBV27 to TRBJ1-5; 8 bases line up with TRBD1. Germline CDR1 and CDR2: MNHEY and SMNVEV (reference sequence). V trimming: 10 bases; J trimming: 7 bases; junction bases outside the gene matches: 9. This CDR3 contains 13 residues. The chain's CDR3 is CATSRGRGQPQHF. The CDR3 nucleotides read TGTGCCACGTCCAGGGGGCGAGGGCAGCCCCAGCATTTT.

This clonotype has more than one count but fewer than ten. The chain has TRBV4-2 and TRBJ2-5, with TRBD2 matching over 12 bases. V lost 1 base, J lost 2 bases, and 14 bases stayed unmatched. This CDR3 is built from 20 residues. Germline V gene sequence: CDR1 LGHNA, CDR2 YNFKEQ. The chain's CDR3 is CASSQGGGLAGGSAQETQYF. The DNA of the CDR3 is TGTGCCAGCAGCCAAGGAGGGGGCCTAGCGGGGGGGTCAGCACAAGAGACCCAGTACTTC.

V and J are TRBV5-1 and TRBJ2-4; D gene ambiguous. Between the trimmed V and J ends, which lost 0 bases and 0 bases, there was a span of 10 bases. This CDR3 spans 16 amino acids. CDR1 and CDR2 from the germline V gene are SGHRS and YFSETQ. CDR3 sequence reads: CASSLVSSLAKNIQYF. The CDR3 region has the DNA TGCGCCAGCAGCTTGGTCTCGTCTCTAGCCAAAAACATTCAGTACTTC.

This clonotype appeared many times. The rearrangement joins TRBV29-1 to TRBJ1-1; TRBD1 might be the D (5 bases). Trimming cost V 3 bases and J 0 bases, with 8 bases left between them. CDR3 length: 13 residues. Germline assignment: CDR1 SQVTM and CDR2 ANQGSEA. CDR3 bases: TGCAGCGTTGAGGGGCCACTGAACACTGAAGCTTTCTTT. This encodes CSVEGPLNTEAFF.

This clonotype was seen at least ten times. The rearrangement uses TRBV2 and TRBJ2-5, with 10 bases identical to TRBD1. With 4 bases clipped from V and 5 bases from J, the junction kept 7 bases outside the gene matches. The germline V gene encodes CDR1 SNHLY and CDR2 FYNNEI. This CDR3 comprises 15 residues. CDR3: CASSAPGQGTETQYF. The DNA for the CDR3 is TGTGCCAGCAGTGCACCGGGACAGGGGACCGAGACCCAGTACTTC.

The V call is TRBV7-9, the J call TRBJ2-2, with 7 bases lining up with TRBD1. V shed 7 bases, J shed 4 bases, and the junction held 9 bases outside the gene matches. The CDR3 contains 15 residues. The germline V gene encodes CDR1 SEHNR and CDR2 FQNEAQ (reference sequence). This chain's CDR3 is CASKGGSRSTGELFF. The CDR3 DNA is TGTGCCAGCAAAGGGGGCAGCCGGAGCACCGGGGAGCTGTTTTTT.

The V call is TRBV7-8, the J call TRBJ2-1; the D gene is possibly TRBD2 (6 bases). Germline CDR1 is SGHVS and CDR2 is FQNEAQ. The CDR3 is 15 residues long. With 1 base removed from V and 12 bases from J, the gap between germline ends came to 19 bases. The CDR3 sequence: CASSLVVDSGMRQFF. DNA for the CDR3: TGTGCCAGCAGCTTAGTGGTTGATAGCGGCATGAGGCAGTTCTTC.

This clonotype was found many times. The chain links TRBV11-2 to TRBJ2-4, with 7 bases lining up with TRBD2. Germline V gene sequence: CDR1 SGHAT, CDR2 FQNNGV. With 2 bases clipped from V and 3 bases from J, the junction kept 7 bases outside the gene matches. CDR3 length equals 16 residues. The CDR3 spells CASSLNAGVGKNIQYF. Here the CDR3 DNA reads TGTGCCAGCAGCTTAAATGCGGGGGTGGGCAAAAACATTCAGTACTTC.

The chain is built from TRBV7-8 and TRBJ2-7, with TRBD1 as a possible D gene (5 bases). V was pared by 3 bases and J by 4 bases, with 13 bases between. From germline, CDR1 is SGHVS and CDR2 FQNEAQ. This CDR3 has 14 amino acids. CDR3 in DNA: TGTGCCAGCAGCTTTACCGGTTCAGGGTACGAGCAGTACTTC. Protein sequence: CASSFTGSGYEQYF.

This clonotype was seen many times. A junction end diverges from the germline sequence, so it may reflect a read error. The DNA of the CDR3 is TGTGCCAGCAGTGAGGGGACAGGGTCCTACGAGCAGCACTTC. Amino acids: CASSEGTGSYEQHF. The gene calls are TRBV2 and TRBJ2-7; 9 bases are a match to TRBD1. Germline V CDR1 and CDR2: SNHLY, FYNNEI. The CDR3 runs 14 residues.

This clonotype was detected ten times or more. CDR3 bases: TGTGCCAGCAGTCCCAGCGGGGGCATGGGCTACACCTTC. It is translated as CASSPSGGMGYTF. The chain recombines TRBV6-1 with TRBJ1-2; TRBD1 might be the D (6 bases). Germline V gene data show CDR1 as MNHNS and CDR2 as SASEGT. The CDR3 contains 13 residues. V lost 5 bases, J lost 8 bases, and 15 bases lay in between.

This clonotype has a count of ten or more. CDR3 sequence (DNA): TGTGCCAGCAGTTCAGGGGGGAACCAAGAGACCCAGTACTTC. Its translation is CASSSGGNQETQYF. The gene calls are TRBV6-2 or TRBV6-3 and TRBJ2-5; the D gene is possibly TRBD1 (7 bases). CDR3 length equals 14 residues. The germline V and J ends were trimmed by 4 bases and 0 bases, with 9 bases remaining between them. CDR1 MNHEY and CDR2 SVGEGT come from the germline V gene.

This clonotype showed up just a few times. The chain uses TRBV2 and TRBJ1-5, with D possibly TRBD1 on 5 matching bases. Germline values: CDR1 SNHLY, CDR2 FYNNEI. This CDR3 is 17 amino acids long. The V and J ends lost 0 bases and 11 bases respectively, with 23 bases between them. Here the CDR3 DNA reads TGTGCCAGCAGTGAAGCGCGCTCGGGAGGCGGGGCGAAGGCCCAGCATTTT. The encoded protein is CASSEARSGGGAKAQHF.

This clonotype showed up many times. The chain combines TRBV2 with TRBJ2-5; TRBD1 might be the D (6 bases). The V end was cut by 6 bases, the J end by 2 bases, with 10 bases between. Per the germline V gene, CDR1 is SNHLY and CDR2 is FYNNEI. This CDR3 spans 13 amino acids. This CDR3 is CASRKGQQETQYF. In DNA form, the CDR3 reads TGTGCCAGCAGAAAAGGACAGCAAGAGACCCAGTACTTC.

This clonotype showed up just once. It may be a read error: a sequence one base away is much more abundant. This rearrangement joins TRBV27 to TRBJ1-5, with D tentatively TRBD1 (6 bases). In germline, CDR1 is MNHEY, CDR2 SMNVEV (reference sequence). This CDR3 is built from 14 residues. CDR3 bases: TGTGCCTGCAGGGTACAGGGATCCAATCAGCCCCAGCATTTT. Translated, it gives CACRVQGSNQPQHF.

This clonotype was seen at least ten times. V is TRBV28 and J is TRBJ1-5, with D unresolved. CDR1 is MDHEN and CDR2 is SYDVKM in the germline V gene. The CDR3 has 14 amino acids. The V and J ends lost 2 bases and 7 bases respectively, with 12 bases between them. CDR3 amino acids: CASSLTRAGQPQHF. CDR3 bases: TGTGCCAGCAGTTTAACCCGAGCGGGGCAGCCCCAGCATTTT.

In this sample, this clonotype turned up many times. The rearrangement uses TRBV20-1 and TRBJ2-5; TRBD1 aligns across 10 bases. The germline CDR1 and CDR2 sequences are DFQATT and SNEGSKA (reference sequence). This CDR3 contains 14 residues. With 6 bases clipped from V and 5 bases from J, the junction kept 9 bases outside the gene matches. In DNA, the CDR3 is TGCAGTGCCCGCCCGGACAGGGGGGAGGAGACCCAGTACTTC. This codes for CSARPDRGEETQYF.

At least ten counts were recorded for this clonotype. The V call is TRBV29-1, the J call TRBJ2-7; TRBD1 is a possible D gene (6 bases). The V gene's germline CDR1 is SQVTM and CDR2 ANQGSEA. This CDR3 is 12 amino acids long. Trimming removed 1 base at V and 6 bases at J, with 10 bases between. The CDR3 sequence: CSVEVGGSEQYF. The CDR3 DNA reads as TGCAGCGTTGAAGTAGGGGGATCCGAGCAGTACTTC.

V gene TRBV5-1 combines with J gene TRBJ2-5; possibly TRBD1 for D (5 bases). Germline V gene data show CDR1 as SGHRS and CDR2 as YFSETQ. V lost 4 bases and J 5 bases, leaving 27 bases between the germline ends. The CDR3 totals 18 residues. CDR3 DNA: TGCGCCAGCAGCCACCTAAAAGACAGCCCAAAAAACTGGGAGACCCAGTACTTC. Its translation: CASSHLKDSPKNWETQYF.

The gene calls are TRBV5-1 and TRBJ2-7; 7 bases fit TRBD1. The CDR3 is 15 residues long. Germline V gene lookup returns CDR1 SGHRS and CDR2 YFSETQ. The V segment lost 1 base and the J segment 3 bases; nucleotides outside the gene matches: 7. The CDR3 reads CASSLRQGPFYEQYF. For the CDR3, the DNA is TGCGCCAGCAGCTTGAGACAGGGCCCCTTCTACGAGCAGTACTTC.

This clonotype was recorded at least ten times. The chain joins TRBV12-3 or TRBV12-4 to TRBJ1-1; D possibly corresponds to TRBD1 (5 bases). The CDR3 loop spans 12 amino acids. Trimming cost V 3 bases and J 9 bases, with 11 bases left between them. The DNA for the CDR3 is TGTGCCAGCAGTTTTCAGGGTTGGAAAGCTTTCTTT. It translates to CASSFQGWKAFF.

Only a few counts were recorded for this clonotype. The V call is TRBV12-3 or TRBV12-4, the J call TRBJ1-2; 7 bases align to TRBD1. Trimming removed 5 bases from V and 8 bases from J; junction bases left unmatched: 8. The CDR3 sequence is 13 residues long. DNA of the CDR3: TGTGCCAGCAGTAACGACAGGGCTGGCGGCTACACCTTC. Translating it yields CASSNDRAGGYTF.

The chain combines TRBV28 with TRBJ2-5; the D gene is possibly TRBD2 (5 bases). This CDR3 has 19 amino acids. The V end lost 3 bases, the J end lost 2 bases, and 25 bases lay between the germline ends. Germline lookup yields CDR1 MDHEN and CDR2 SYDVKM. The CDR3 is CASSFLSRADRREQETQYF. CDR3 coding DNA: TGTGCCAGCAGTTTTTTATCGCGGGCCGACCGACGCGAACAAGAGACCCAGTACTTC.